This record looks at one T cell receptor beta chain sequence and its context. The record originates from a study of chemoradiotherapy in HPV16-positive cancers. Generated by immunoSEQ multiplex PCR, the TCRdb table keeps only in-frame clones and is missing some. There are some 8,600 clones in the sample; roughly nine tenths occur only once, and 3.5% lies in the top ten. Trimming removed 5 bases from V and 3 bases from J; junction bases left unmatched: 3. CDR1 is MNHEY and CDR2 is SVGAGI in the germline V gene. The CDR3 has 13 residues. The chain employs TRBV6-5 and TRBJ1-2; TRBD1 agrees at 7 bases. The receptor was isolated from a human donor with HPV-associated anogenital cancer. Sequencing used blood, obtained from a patient who underwent chemoradiotherapy. CDR3 amino acids: CASSPDRDYGYTF. In DNA form, the CDR3 reads TGTGCCAGCAGTCCTGACAGGGACTATGGCTACACCTTC.